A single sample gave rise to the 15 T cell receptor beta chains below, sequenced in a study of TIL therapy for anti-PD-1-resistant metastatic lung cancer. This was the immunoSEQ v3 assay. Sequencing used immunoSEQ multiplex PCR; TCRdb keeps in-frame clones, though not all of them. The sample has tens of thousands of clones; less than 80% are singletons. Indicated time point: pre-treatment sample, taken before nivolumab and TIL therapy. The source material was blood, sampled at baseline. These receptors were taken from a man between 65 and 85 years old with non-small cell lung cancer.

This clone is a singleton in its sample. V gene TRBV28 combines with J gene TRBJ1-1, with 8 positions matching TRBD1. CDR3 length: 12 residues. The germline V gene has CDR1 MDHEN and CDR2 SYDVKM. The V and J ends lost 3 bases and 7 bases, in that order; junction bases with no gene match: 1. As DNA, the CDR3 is TGTGCCAGCAGTTTGGGGACAGGTGAAGCTTTCTTT. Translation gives CASSLGTGEAFF.

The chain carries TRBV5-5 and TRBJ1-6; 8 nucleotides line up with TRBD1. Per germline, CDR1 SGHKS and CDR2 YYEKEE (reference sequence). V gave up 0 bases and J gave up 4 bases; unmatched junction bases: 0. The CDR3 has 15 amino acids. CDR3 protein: CASSLGTGYNSPLHF. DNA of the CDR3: TGTGCCAGCAGCTTGGGGACAGGGTATAATTCACCCCTCCACTTT.

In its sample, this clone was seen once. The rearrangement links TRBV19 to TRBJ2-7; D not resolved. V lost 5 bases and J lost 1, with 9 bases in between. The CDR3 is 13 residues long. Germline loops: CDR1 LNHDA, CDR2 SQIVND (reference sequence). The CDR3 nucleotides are TGTGCCAGTAGTGCCCAGAGTTCCTACGAGCAGTACTTC. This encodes CASSAQSSYEQYF.

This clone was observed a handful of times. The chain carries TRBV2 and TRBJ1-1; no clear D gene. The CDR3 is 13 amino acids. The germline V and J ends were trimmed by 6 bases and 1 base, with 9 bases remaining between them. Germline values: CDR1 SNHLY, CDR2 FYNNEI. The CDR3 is CASREDGNTEAFF. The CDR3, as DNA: TGTGCCAGCAGGGAGGACGGGAACACTGAAGCTTTCTTT.

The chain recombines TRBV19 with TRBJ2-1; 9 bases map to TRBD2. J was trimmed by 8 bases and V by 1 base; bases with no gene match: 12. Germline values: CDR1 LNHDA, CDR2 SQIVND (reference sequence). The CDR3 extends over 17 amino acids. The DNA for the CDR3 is TGTGCCAGTAGTATAGGGGCGGTGGCTAGCGGGATCTATGAGCAGTTCTTC. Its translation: CASSIGAVASGIYEQFF.

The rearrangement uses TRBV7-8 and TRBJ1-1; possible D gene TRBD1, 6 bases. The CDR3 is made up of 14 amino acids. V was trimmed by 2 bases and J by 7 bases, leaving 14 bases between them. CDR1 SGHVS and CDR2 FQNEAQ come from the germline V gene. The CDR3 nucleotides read TGTGCCAGCAGCTTACGGCAGGGGACGGTTGAAGCTTTCTTT. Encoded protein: CASSLRQGTVEAFF.

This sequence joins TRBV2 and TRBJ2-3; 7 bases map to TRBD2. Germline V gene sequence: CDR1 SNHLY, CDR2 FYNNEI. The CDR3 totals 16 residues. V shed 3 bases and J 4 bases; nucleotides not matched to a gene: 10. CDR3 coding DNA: TGTGCCAGCAGTGAGGGAGGGCGGGCGTACGCAGATACGCAGTATTTT. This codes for CASSEGGRAYADTQYF.

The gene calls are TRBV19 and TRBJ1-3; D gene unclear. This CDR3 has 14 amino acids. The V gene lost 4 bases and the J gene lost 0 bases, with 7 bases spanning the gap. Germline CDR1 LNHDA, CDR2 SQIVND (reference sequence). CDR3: CASSKGSSGNTIYF. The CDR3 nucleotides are TGTGCCAGTAGTAAAGGAAGCTCTGGAAACACCATATATTTT.

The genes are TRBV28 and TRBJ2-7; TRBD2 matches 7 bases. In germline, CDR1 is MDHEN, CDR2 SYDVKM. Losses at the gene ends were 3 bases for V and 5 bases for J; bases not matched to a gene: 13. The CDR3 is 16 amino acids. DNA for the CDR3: TGTGCCAGCAGTTTCCGGACTAGTCCAGCCCGTCACGAGCAGTACTTC. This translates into CASSFRTSPARHEQYF.

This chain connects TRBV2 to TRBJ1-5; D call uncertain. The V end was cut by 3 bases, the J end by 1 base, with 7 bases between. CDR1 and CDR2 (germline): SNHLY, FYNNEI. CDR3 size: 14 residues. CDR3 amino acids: CASSESRSNQPQHF. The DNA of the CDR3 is TGTGCCAGCAGTGAGAGTAGGAGCAATCAGCCCCAGCATTTT.

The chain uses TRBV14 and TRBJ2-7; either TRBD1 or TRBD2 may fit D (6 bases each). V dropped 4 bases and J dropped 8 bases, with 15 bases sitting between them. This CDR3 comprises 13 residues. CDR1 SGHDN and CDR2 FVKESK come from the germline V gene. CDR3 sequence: CASSLWGAQKQYF. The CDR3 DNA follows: TGTGCCAGCAGCCTATGGGGGGCGCAAAAGCAGTACTTC.

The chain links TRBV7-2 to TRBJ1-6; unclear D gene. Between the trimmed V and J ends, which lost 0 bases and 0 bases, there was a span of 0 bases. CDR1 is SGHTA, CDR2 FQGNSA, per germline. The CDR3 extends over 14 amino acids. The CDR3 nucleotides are TGTGCCAGCAGCTTAGCCTCCTATAATTCACCCCTCCACTTT. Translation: CASSLASYNSPLHF.

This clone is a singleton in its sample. Here the CDR3 reads CASDLTERYNQPQHF. Written as DNA, the CDR3 is TGTGCCAGCGACCTGACGGAACGGTACAATCAGCCCCAGCATTTT. The chain combines TRBV6-4 with TRBJ1-5; D uncertain. The V and J ends lost 8 bases and 3 bases respectively, with 17 bases between them. This CDR3 comprises 15 residues. Per the germline V gene, CDR1 is MRHNA and CDR2 is SNTAGT.

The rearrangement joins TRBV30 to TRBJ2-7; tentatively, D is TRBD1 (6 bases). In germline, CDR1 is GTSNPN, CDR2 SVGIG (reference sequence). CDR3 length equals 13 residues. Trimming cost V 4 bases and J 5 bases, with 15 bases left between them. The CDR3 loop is CAWNRDTIDEQYF. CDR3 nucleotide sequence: TGTGCCTGGAACCGGGACACGATAGACGAGCAGTACTTC.

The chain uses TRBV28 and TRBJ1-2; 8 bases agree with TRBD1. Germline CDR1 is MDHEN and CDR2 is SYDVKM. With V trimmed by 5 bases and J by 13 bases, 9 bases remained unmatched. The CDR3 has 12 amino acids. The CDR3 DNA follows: TGTGCCAGCAGTACAGGGGGGAATGGGACCACCTTC. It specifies CASSTGGNGTTF.